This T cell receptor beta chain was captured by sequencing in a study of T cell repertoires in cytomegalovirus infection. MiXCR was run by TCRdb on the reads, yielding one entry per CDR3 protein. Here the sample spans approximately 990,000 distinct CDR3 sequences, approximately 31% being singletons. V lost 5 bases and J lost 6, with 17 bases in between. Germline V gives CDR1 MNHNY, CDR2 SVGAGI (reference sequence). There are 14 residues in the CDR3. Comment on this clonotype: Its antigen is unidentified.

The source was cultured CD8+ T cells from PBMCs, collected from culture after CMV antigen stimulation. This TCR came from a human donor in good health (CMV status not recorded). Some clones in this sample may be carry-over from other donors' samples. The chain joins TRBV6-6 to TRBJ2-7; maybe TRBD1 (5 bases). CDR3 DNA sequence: TGTGCCAGCAGTGTGACAGACCCCTATGGCGAGCAGTACTTC. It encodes CASSVTDPYGEQYF.